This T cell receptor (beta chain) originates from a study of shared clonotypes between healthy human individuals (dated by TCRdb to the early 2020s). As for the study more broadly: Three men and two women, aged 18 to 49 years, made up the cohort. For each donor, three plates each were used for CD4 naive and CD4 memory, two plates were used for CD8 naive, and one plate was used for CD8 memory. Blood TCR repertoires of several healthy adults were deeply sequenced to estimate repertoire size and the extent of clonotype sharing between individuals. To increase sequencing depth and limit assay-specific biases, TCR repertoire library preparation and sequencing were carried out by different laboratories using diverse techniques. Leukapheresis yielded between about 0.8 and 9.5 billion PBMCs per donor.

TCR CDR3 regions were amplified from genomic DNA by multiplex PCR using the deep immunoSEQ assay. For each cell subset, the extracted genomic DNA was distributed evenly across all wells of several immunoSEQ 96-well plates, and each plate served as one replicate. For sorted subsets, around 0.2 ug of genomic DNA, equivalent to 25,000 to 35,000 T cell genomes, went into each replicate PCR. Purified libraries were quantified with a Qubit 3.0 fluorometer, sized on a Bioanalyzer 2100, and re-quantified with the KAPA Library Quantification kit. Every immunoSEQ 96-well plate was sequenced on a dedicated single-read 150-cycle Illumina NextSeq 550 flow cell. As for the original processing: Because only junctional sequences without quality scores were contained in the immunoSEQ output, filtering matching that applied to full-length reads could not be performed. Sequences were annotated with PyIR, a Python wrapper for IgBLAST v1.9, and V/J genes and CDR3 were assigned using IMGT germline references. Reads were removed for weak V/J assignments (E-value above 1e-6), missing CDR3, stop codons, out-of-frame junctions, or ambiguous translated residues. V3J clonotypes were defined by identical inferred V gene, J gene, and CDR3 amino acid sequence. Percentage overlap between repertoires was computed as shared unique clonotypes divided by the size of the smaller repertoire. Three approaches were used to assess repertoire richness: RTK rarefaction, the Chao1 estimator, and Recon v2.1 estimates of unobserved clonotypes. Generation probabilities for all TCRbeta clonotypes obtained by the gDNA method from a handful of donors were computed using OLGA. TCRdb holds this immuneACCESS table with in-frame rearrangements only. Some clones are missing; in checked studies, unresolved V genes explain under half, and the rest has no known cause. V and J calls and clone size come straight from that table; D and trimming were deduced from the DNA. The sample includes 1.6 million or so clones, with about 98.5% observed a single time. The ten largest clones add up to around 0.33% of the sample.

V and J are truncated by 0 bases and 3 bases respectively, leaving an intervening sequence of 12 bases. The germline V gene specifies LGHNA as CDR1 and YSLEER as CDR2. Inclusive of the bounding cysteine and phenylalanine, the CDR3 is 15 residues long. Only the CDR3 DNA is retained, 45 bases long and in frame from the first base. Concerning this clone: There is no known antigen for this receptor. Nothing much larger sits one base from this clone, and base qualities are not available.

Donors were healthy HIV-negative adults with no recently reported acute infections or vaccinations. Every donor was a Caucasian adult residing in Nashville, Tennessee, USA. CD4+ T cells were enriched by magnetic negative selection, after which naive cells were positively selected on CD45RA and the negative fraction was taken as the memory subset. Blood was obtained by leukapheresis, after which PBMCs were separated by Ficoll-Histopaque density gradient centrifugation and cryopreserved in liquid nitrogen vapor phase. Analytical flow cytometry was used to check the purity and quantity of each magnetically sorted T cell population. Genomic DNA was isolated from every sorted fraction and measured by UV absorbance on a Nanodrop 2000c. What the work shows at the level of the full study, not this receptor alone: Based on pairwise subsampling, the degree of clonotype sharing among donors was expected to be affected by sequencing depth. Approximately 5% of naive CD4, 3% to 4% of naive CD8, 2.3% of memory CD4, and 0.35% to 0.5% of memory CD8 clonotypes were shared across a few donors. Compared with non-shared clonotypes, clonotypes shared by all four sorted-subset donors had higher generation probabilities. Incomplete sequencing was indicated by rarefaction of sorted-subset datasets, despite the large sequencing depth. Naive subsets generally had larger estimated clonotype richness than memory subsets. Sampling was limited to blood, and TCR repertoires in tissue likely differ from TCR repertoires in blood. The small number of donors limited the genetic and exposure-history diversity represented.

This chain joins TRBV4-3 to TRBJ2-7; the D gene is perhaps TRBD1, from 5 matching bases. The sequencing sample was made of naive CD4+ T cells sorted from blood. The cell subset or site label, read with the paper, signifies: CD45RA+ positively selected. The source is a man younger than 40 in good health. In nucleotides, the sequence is TGCGCCAGCAGCCAAGATAGATCAGGGTTCTACGAGCAGTACTTC. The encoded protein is CASSQDRSGFYEQYF.